This T cell receptor beta chain is from a study of T cell responses to AZD1222 COVID-19 vaccine. Regarding the study as a whole: Nearly half of spike-specific TCRs reportedly go after variant regions that carry no mutations. Clonal diversity may have been underestimated, and the donors were mostly white British, with more females than males. Repertoire sampling was restricted to post-peak T cell response timepoints.

The germline V gene has CDR1 MGHRA and CDR2 YSYEKL. The length of the CDR3 is 13 residues. V was cut by 0 bases and J by 5 bases, with 7 bases left in between. This clone occurred once. Its antigen is unknown. The table came from immunoSEQ multiplex PCR; TCRdb's copy has only in-frame clones and leaves some out. The sample shows approximately 100,000 clones, approximately 87% of them seen only once. Sample: peripheral blood, taken on day 0 of AZD1222 vaccination. The receptor's source is an adult in good health. V and J are TRBV4-1 and TRBJ1-2; D unclear. CDR3: CASSQEGRYGYTF. The CDR3 bases are TGCGCCAGCAGCCAAGAGGGGAGGTATGGCTACACCTTC.